The 12 T cell receptor beta chains below all came from one sample that was sequenced in a study of blood T cell repertoires in COVID-19. This table comes from immunoSEQ multiplex PCR, and its TCRdb copy is limited to in-frame clones, with some not included. The data hold 150,000 to 200,000 clones, with roughly 80% observed a single time. The specimen was peripheral blood. Receptors originate from an elderly woman with COVID-19, enrolled during active disease.

The rearrangement links TRBV28 to TRBJ2-7; D is possibly TRBD1 (5 bases). This CDR3 is built from 14 residues. Trimming took 10 bases from V and 4 from J, leaving 20 bases between them. CDR1 is MDHEN, CDR2 SYDVKM, per germline. The chain's CDR3 is CATRQPNHRYEQYF. CDR3 in DNA: TGTGCCACAAGACAGCCCAATCATCGGTACGAGCAGTACTTC.

This clone was observed once. The chain uses TRBV7-9 and TRBJ2-1; 7 bases are shared with TRBD1. CDR3 length: 11 residues. With V trimmed by 10 bases and J by 7 bases, 4 bases remained unmatched. Germline V gene sequence: CDR1 SEHNR, CDR2 FQNEAQ (reference sequence). The CDR3 protein is CAMTRGNEQFF. The DNA for the CDR3 is TGTGCCATGACCAGGGGGAATGAGCAGTTCTTC.

The rearrangement links TRBV29-1 to TRBJ2-7; no firm D call. Trimming shortened V by 4 bases and J by 1 base, and 8 bases separated the two germline ends. The CDR3 is 12 amino acids. The V gene's germline CDR1 is SQVTM and CDR2 ANQGSEA. The CDR3 bases are TGCAGCGTTGGCCTGACATCCTACGAGCAGTACTTC. The encoded protein is CSVGLTSYEQYF.

The chain uses TRBV15 and TRBJ2-7, with 8 bases fitting TRBD1. The CDR3 is 16 amino acids. The ends lost 0 bases at V and 3 bases at J; junction bases unmatched: 7. In germline, CDR1 is LNHNV, CDR2 YYDKDF (reference sequence). CDR3 region: CATSRDLMGQDYEQYF. As DNA, the CDR3 is TGTGCCACCAGCAGAGATCTCATGGGACAGGACTACGAGCAGTACTTC. Full variable domain (missing parts from reference TRBV15 and TRBJ2-7): DAMVIQNPRYQVTQFGKPVTLSCSQTLNHNVMYWYQQKSSQAPKLLFHYYDKDFNNEADTPDNFQSRRPNTSFCFLDIRSPGLGDTAMYLCATSRDLMGQDYEQYFGPGTRLTVT.

The chain joins TRBV4-1 to TRBJ2-7, with 9 bases lining up with TRBD2. CDR1 MGHRA and CDR2 YSYEKL come from the germline V gene. The CDR3 has 17 amino acids. The J segment lost 3 bases and the V segment lost 5 bases, leaving 14 bases of the junction unmatched. This CDR3 reads CASSMRLAGQSGYEQYF. CDR3 DNA: TGCGCCAGCAGCATGCGGCTAGCGGGGCAATCAGGCTACGAGCAGTACTTC.

The gene calls are TRBV4-1 and TRBJ2-5; tentative D call: TRBD2 (6 bases). From germline, CDR1 is MGHRA and CDR2 YSYEKL. The CDR3 is 13 amino acids. Trimming removed 1 base from V and 3 bases from J, with 6 bases in between. As DNA, the CDR3 is TGCGCCAGCAGCCAAGGGACTAAAGAGACCCAGTACTTC. It specifies CASSQGTKETQYF.

The rearrangement uses TRBV18 and TRBJ2-1; 7 positions agree with TRBD1. CDR1 is KGHSH and CDR2 is LQKENI in the germline V gene. V was clipped by 2 bases and J by 9 bases; unmatched bases: 4. The CDR3 loop spans 13 amino acids. DNA of the CDR3: TGTGCCAGCTCACCAATAGGACAGGTTGAGCAGTTCTTC. It codes for CASSPIGQVEQFF.

The rearrangement joins TRBV6-5 to TRBJ1-6, with D unclear. Trimming removed 6 bases at V and 8 bases at J, with 11 bases between. The CDR3 covers 13 residues. Per germline, CDR1 MNHEY and CDR2 SVGAGI. The chain's CDR3 is CASSRHLDSPLHF. The CDR3 DNA sequence: TGTGCCAGCAGCCGACATTTGGATTCACCCCTCCACTTT.

This clone appeared a single time. The chain's CDR3 is CASSLLGALKGYTF. CDR3 bases: TGTGCCAGCAGCTTACTTGGGGCTTTGAAGGGCTACACCTTC. The chain carries TRBV11-2 and TRBJ1-2; D may be TRBD1 (5 bases). V lost 2 bases and J 8 bases, leaving 15 bases between the germline ends. The germline V gene has CDR1 SGHAT and CDR2 FQNNGV. The CDR3 sequence is 14 residues long.

The J gene is TRBJ1-1, the V gene TRBV12-3 or TRBV12-4; D perhaps matches TRBD1 (6 bases). There are 13 residues in the CDR3. The V gene lost 3 bases and the J gene lost 10 bases, with 15 bases spanning the gap. The CDR3 here is CASSLSGLRGAFF. In DNA form, the CDR3 reads TGTGCCAGCAGTTTGTCTGGCCTCAGGGGAGCTTTCTTT.

This clone has just one count. This rearrangement joins TRBV2 to TRBJ2-4, with a tentative D call TRBD1 (6 bases). In germline, CDR1 is SNHLY, CDR2 FYNNEI. The germline V and J ends were trimmed by 6 bases and 0 bases, with 12 bases remaining between them. The CDR3 covers 15 residues. The DNA for the CDR3 is TGTGCCAGCAGGGACAGTTTTATAGCCAAAAACATTCAGTACTTC. This sequence encodes CASRDSFIAKNIQYF. The full variable domain, rest sourced from reference TRBV2 and TRBJ2-4, is EPEVTQTPSHQVTQMGQEVILRCVPISNHLYFYWYRQILGQKVEFLVSFYNNEISEKSEIFDDQFSVERPDGSNFTLKIRSTKLEDSAMYFCASRDSFIAKNIQYFGAGTRLSVL.

The count of this clone is one. This chain connects TRBV6-1 to TRBJ2-4; 7 bases agree with TRBD1. This CDR3 spans 15 amino acids. Germline CDR1 and CDR2: MNHNS and SASEGT. The V segment lost 2 bases and the J segment 2 bases; nucleotides outside the gene matches: 3. The CDR3 coding sequence is TGTGCCAGCAGTGAACCAGGGGGAACCAAAAACATTCAGTACTTC. Protein: CASSEPGGTKNIQYF.